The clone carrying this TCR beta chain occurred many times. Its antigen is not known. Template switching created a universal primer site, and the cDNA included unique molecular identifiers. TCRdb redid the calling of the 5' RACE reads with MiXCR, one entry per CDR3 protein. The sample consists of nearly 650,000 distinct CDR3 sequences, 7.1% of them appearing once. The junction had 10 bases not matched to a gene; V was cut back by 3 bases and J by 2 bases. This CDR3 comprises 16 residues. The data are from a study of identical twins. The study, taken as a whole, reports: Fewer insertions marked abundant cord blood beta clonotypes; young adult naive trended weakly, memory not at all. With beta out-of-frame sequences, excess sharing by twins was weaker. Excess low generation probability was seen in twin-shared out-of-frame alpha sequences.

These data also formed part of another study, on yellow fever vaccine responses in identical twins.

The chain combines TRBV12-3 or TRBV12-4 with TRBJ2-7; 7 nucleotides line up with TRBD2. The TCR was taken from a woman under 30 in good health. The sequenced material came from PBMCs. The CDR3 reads CASSFIGRSTTYEQYF. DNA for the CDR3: TGTGCCAGCAGTTTTATCGGGAGGTCAACTACCTACGAGCAGTACTTC.